The 24 T cell receptor beta chains presented below share a single source sample, sequenced in a study of blood T cell repertoires in COVID-19 (TCRdb year 2020). Libraries came from the immunoSEQ multiplex PCR assay. This is the immuneACCESS table as TCRdb keeps it, with only in-frame sequences that have V and J called. A part of the clones is gone; compared with another copy, unresolved V genes explain less than half, and the rest is unexplained. The sample yields 25,000 to 35,000 clones; around four fifths were counted once. 35% of the sample goes to the ten largest clones. The source material was peripheral blood. These TCRs come from a man aged 80 or over with acute or convalescent COVID-19.

The V gene is TRBV19, the J gene TRBJ1-5; weak D call: TRBD1 (5 bases). Looked up from germline, CDR1 is LNHDA and CDR2 is SQIVND (reference sequence). The ends were cut back, 5 bases at V and 4 bases at J, with 12 bases in the middle. The length of the CDR3 is 14 residues. CDR3 sequence (DNA): TGTGCCAGTAGTTCAAGGACAAAGAATCAGCCCCAGCATTTT. It encodes CASSSRTKNQPQHF.

DNA of the CDR3: TGTGCCAGCAGCTCCGGGACTAGTTGGTACGAGCAGTACTTC. Protein sequence: CASSSGTSWYEQYF. The chain employs TRBV7-2 and TRBJ2-7; 8 bases line up with TRBD2. CDR3 size: 14 residues. Germline loops: CDR1 SGHTA, CDR2 FQGNSA. J gave up 4 bases and V 4 bases, and 6 bases lay outside the gene matches.

The V and J genes are TRBV7-2 and TRBJ2-3; D not resolved. This CDR3 has 14 residues. Trimming stripped 0 bases from V and 0 bases from J, with 4 bases between. CDR1 and CDR2 (germline): SGHTA, FQGNSA. CDR3 protein: CASSLAGSTDTQYF. CDR3 nucleotides: TGTGCCAGCAGCTTAGCTGGCAGCACAGATACGCAGTATTTT.

The chain joins TRBV4-3 to TRBJ2-3; TRBD2 might be the D (6 bases). Germline V gene data show CDR1 as LGHNA and CDR2 as YSLEER. The CDR3 extends over 16 amino acids. Trimming cost V 3 bases and J 4 bases, with 17 bases left between them. The CDR3 coding sequence is TGCGCCAGCAGCCATGGCGGGACTTATGGGGCAGATACGCAGTATTTT. Its protein is CASSHGGTYGADTQYF.

This chain connects TRBV5-1 to TRBJ1-1, with a weak D call TRBD1 (5 bases). Germline V gene sequence: CDR1 SGHRS, CDR2 YFSETQ. V lost 1 base and J 5 bases, leaving 15 bases between the germline ends. This CDR3 contains 15 residues. CDR3 in amino acids: CASSLLVGGGTEAFF. The DNA of the CDR3 is TGCGCCAGCAGCTTGTTGGTGGGCGGGGGTACTGAAGCTTTCTTT. The whole variable domain, remainder taken from reference TRBV5-1 and TRBJ1-1, is KAGVTQTPRYLIKTRGQQVTLSCSPISGHRSVSWYQQTPGQGLQFLFEYFSETQRNKGNFPGRFSGRQFSNSRSEMNVSTLELGDSALYLCASSLLVGGGTEAFFGQGTRLTVV.

This chain uses TRBV30 with TRBJ1-2; D perhaps matches TRBD1 (5 bases). CDR3 size: 12 residues. Germline lookup yields CDR1 GTSNPN and CDR2 SVGIG (reference sequence). The germline V and J ends were trimmed by 5 bases and 4 bases, with 11 bases remaining between them. CDR3 sequence reads: CAWAGGSYGYTF. In DNA, the CDR3 is TGTGCCTGGGCGGGGGGGAGCTATGGCTACACCTTC.

The chain has TRBV5-6 and TRBJ2-1; no reliable D call. The length of the CDR3 is 14 residues. Trimming cost V 0 bases and J 3 bases, with 7 bases left between them. CDR1 is SGHDT, CDR2 YYEEEE, per germline. CDR3 amino acids: CASSLGLVYNEQFF. The CDR3 region has the DNA TGTGCCAGCAGCTTGGGCCTAGTCTACAATGAGCAGTTCTTC.

V and J are TRBV7-2 and TRBJ2-5; unclear D gene. The CDR3 covers 14 residues. Between the trimmed V and J ends, which lost 5 bases and 4 bases, there was a span of 14 bases. Germline V gene data show CDR1 as SGHTA and CDR2 as FQGNSA. CDR3 protein: CASSPRFFGETQYF. As DNA, the CDR3 is TGTGCCAGCAGCCCTAGATTTTTCGGAGAGACCCAGTACTTC.

The V gene is TRBV10-3, the J gene TRBJ1-1, with D unclear. The CDR3 totals 12 residues. The ends were cut back, 10 bases at V and 2 bases at J, with 11 bases in the middle. CDR1 and CDR2 (germline): ENHRY, SYGVKD. CDR3 nucleotides: TGTGCCACCAAGGCGGTCAACACTGAAGCTTTCTTT. This translates into CATKAVNTEAFF.

This clone showed up just once. This sequence joins TRBV6-6 and TRBJ1-2; D is perhaps TRBD1 (6 bases). V was shortened by 3 bases and J by 5 bases, with 10 bases between the two germline ends. Per germline, CDR1 MNHNY and CDR2 SVGAGI (reference sequence). The CDR3 contains 13 residues. CDR3 sequence (DNA): TGTGCCAGCAGTTATGACGGACAGTATGGCTACACCTTC. Translated, it gives CASSYDGQYGYTF.

This clone was counted a few times. The chain recombines TRBV15 with TRBJ1-4; 8 bases match TRBD1. V gave up 1 base and J gave up 4 bases; unmatched junction bases: 5. The CDR3 sequence is 16 residues long. CDR1 LNHNV and CDR2 YYDKDF come from the germline V gene (reference sequence). DNA of the CDR3: TGTGCCACCAGCAGAGGAGAAACAGGGGGTAATGAAAAACTGTTTTTT. It specifies CATSRGETGGNEKLFF.

This clone appeared a few times. The V and J genes are TRBV7-2 and TRBJ2-6; possible D gene TRBD2, 5 bases. Germline V gene data show CDR1 as SGHTA and CDR2 as FQGNSA. V was pared by 1 base and J by 4 bases, with 8 bases between. The CDR3 spans 15 residues. The CDR3 region is CASSLGGYGANVLTF. For the CDR3, the DNA is TGTGCCAGCAGCTTAGGAGGGTACGGGGCCAACGTCCTGACTTTC.

The chain carries TRBV12-3 or TRBV12-4 and TRBJ1-2, with 7 positions matching TRBD1. V gave up 6 bases and J gave up 8 bases; unmatched junction bases: 9. The CDR3 has 13 amino acids. The CDR3 DNA sequence: TGTGCCAGCAGCCAGACAGGGTGGGAGGGCTACACCTTC. Residues: CASSQTGWEGYTF.

V is TRBV6-9 and J is TRBJ1-2; possible D gene TRBD1, 5 bases. V dropped 11 bases and J dropped 0 bases, with 13 bases sitting between them. The CDR3 is 13 amino acids. Per germline, CDR1 MNHGY and CDR2 SVAAGI. CDR3 nucleotide sequence: TGTGCCCCGGGGGTGGGAGCTAACTATGGCTACACCTTC. Its translation is CAPGVGANYGYTF.

The chain carries TRBV18 and TRBJ2-7; D is possibly TRBD1 (6 bases). Trimming left V 3 bases short and J 0 bases short, with 18 bases between. The germline V gene encodes CDR1 KGHSH and CDR2 LQKENI. The CDR3 consists of 17 residues. DNA of the CDR3: TGTGCCAGCTCACCGGCGCAGGGGTTACTCAGCTCCTACGAGCAGTACTTC. This encodes CASSPAQGLLSSYEQYF. Using reference TRBV18 and TRBJ2-7 for the parts outside the CDR3, the full variable domain is NAGVMQNPRHLVRRRGQEARLRCSPMKGHSHVYWYRQLPEEGLKFMVYLQKENIIDESGMPKERFSAEFPKEGPSILRIQQVVRGDSAAYFCASSPAQGLLSSYEQYFGPGTRLTVT.

The chain is built from TRBV12-3 or TRBV12-4 and TRBJ2-7, with 12 bases fitting TRBD1. The CDR3 contains 13 residues. V shed 6 bases, J shed 8 bases, and the junction held 5 bases outside the gene matches. CDR3 nucleotide sequence: TGTGCCAGCAGCGGGACAGGGGGCTTGAAGCAGTACTTC. Protein: CASSGTGGLKQYF.

The chain links TRBV5-1 to TRBJ2-1; D perhaps matches TRBD1 (5 bases). CDR3 size: 18 residues. Trimming took 3 bases from V and 8 from J, leaving 27 bases between them. Germline V gene data show CDR1 as SGHRS and CDR2 as YFSETQ. The CDR3 DNA reads as TGCGCCAGCAGCTCCTTGGTGGCTGGGGCCTATTCGGGCGATGAGCAGTTCTTC. Its protein product is CASSSLVAGAYSGDEQFF.

The table lists this clone with a few counts. The chain links TRBV19 to TRBJ2-5, with 9 bases fitting TRBD1. The V segment lost 3 bases and the J segment 5 bases; nucleotides outside the gene matches: 4. Per the germline V gene, CDR1 is LNHDA and CDR2 is SQIVND (reference sequence). CDR3 length: 14 amino acids. CDR3 loop: CASSMGQGWETQYF. CDR3 sequence (DNA): TGTGCCAGTAGTATGGGACAGGGCTGGGAGACCCAGTACTTC. The complete variable domain, with remaining parts taken from reference TRBV19 and TRBJ2-5, reads DGGITQSPKYLFRKEGQNVTLSCEQNLNHDAMYWYRQDPGQGLRLIYYSQIVNDFQKGDIAEGYSVSREKKESFPLTVTSAQKNPTAFYLCASSMGQGWETQYFGPGTRLLVL.

The chain recombines TRBV5-1 with TRBJ2-3; 7 bases agree with TRBD1. The junction had 10 bases not matched to a gene; V was cut back by 4 bases and J by 2 bases. Germline CDR1 SGHRS, CDR2 YFSETQ. The CDR3 sequence is 16 residues long. In DNA form, the CDR3 reads TGCGCCAGCAGCCAAGGGACAGCAGGATACACAGATACGCAGTATTTT. The encoded protein is CASSQGTAGYTDTQYF.

This chain uses TRBV7-6 with TRBJ1-1, with unresolved D. This CDR3 comprises 14 residues. CDR1 is SGHVS, CDR2 FNYEAQ, per germline. Deletions cut 4 bases from V and 4 bases from J, with 13 bases between. The DNA for the CDR3 is TGTGCCAGCAGCTCTCAGAGGGTGGGCACTGAAGCTTTCTTT. Translation gives CASSSQRVGTEAFF. The full variable domain, completed using reference TRBV7-6 and TRBJ1-1, is GAGVSQSPRYKVTKRGQDVALRCDPISGHVSLYWYRQALGQGPEFLTYFNYEAQQDKSGLPNDRFSAERPEGSISTLTIQRTEQRDSAMYRCASSSQRVGTEAFFGQGTRLTVV.

The chain carries TRBV2 and TRBJ2-3, with 7 bases fitting TRBD2. Trimming removed 1 base from V and 1 base from J; junction bases left unmatched: 5. Germline CDR1 and CDR2: SNHLY and FYNNEI. The length of the CDR3 is 16 residues. The CDR3 region has the DNA TGTGCCAGCAGTGAAGTCTCTAGCGGCGGCACAGATACGCAGTATTTT. Protein product: CASSEVSSGGTDTQYF.

This sequence joins TRBV7-9 and TRBJ1-1; the D is unclear. From germline, CDR1 is SEHNR and CDR2 FQNEAQ (reference sequence). The CDR3 loop spans 12 amino acids. Trimming cost V 2 bases and J 8 bases, with 9 bases left between them. CDR3 nucleotides: TGTGCCAGCAGCTTACTTAGCCAAGAAGCTTTCTTT. Residues: CASSLLSQEAFF.

V gene TRBV10-3 combines with J gene TRBJ2-3, with 7 bases matching TRBD1. The ends lost 0 bases at V and 1 base at J; junction bases unmatched: 1. CDR1 and CDR2 (germline): ENHRY, SYGVKD. The CDR3 runs 15 residues. The CDR3 DNA follows: TGTGCCATCAGTGAGTCAGGACAGGGCACAGATACGCAGTATTTT. Translated: CAISESGQGTDTQYF.

CDR3: CASMDSSNTGELFF. The CDR3 coding sequence is TGTGCCAGCATGGACAGTTCGAACACCGGGGAGCTGTTTTTT. This chain joins TRBV2 and TRBJ2-2; TRBD1 might be the D (6 bases). Trimming removed 7 bases from V and 0 bases from J, with 9 bases in between. Per germline, CDR1 SNHLY and CDR2 FYNNEI. CDR3 length: 14 residues.